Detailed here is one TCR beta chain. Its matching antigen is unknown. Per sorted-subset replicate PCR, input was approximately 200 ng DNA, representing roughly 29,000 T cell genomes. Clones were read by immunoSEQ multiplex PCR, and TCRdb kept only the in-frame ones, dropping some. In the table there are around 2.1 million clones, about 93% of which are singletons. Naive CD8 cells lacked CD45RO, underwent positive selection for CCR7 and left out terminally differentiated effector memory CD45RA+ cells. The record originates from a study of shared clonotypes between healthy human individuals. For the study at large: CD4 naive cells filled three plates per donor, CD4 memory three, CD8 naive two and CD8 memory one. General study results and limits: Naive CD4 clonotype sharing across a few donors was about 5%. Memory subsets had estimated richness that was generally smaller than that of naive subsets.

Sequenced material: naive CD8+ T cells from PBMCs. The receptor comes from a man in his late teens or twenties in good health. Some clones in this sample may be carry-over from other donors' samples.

CDR3 in DNA: TGTGCCAGCAACCTGAGGGGCAGTTATGGCTACACCTTC. Amino acid sequence: CASNLRGSYGYTF. This chain joins TRBV28 and TRBJ1-2; tentative D call: TRBD1 (5 bases). V lost 7 bases to trimming and J lost 5 bases, with 14 bases between them. The germline gives CDR1 MDHEN, CDR2 SYDVKM. The CDR3 extends over 13 amino acids.